This T cell receptor beta chain was documented in a study of PD-1 blockade in classical Hodgkin lymphoma. The CDR3 contains 14 residues. The germline V and J ends were trimmed by 4 bases and 6 bases, with 16 bases remaining between them. Per the germline V gene, CDR1 is LGHNA and CDR2 is YSLEER. The sample's time point: cycle 4 day 1 (C4D1), after around six weeks of nivolumab. Brentuximab vedotin exposure varied, and every patient relapsed after autologous stem cell transplantation. Assay: immunoSEQ multiplex PCR; the TCRdb copy retains only in-frame clones and omits some. The data contain around 30,000 clones, around three quarters of them singletons. Notes on this clone: Antigen unknown.

Whole-study findings and limits: Complete responders entered with baseline diversity on par with newly diagnosed patients, the results showed.

The sample consisted of peripheral blood mononuclear cells (PBMCs), taken before the fourth cycle of nivolumab. This receptor was identified in a human donor with classical Hodgkin lymphoma. The J gene is TRBJ2-7, the V gene TRBV4-3; D is perhaps TRBD1 (5 bases). The CDR3: CASSRTQVISEQYF. CDR3 DNA sequence: TGCGCCAGCAGCCGAACACAGGTAATCAGCGAGCAGTACTTC.